The sequence of this T cell receptor beta chain was determined in a study of blood T cell repertoires in COVID-19. Overall study: COVID-19 samples collected from the United States, Italy and Spain covered acute and convalescent phases.

Per the authors' pipeline: Reference gene primer amplification gave nucleated cell count estimates. Sequencing used immunoSEQ multiplex PCR; TCRdb keeps in-frame clones, though not all of them. V, J and clone size were drawn from that table, and D and trimming were deduced from the DNA. The sample carries under 250,000 clones, over 75% recorded once. Those enrolled in Seattle joined during active infection and were followed longitudinally afterward. This receptor was taken from a woman aged 70-85 years with COVID-19, enrolled during active disease. The sequencing sample was made of peripheral blood.

CDR3 sequence reads: CASSYLDSPLHF. The CDR3 region has the DNA TGTGCCAGCAGTTATTTAGATTCACCCCTCCACTTT. J is TRBJ1-6 and V is TRBV6-2 or TRBV6-3; D is undetermined. In germline, CDR1 is MNHEY, CDR2 SVGEGT. The V end lost 3 bases, the J end lost 8 bases, and 5 bases lay between the germline ends. The CDR3 contains 12 residues.